The entry that follows covers one TCR beta chain sequence. The clone's antigen remains unknown. No much larger clone is present one base from it, and per-base qualities are unavailable. The immunoSEQ Assay, a bias-controlled multiplex PCR, was used to amplify TCRbeta CDR3 regions from genomic DNA. From the authors' description of their analysis: The number of nucleated cells in each sample was estimated from the amplification of reference gene primers within the assay. To quantify the absolute abundance of each unique TCRbeta CDR3 rearrangement, sequence reads were collapsed and filtered. For each sample, productive Simpson clonality was calculated as the square root of Simpson's diversity index across productive rearrangements. TCRdb provides this immuneACCESS table in a form limited to in-frame rearrangements. Some clones are lacking; in checked studies, under half of them reflect an unresolved V gene, and why the rest are absent is not known. The V and J calls and clone size come from that table; D and trimming were worked out from the DNA. The table for this sample lists tens of thousands of clones; 89% of them were counted only once. Clones ranked in the top ten supply around 2.9% of the sample.

This specimen comes from a study of blood T cell repertoires in COVID-19 (dated by TCRdb to 2018 to 2021). Broadly, across the study: Samples from collaborators originated in the United States, Italy and Spain and spanned both the acute and convalescent phases of COVID-19. The prospective study material was composed of cDNA or gDNA derived from T cells, B-cell-depleted T cells, or PBMCs. Deeply sampled blood TCRbeta repertoires from subjects exposed to, actively infected with, or recovered from COVID-19 were included in the dataset. The repertoires were released in a freely available public database meant as a resource for research on the immune response to SARS-CoV-2. Samples were obtained from the ongoing ImmuneRACE study (first 160 participants) and from about 1,300 subjects provided by 6 global collaborators. Sample metadata almost always included a de-identified subject ID, COVID-19 status, age in years and sex. HLA class I and class II types, where available, came from metadata supplied by the sample provider rather than from assay-based typing. Study-wide conclusions, independent of this receptor: Clinical and demographic metadata were provided uncurated, with the amount varying by source and participant.

One collaborating source in Seattle enrolled patients while the patients were actively infected and followed the patients over time throughout the course of disease. Each collaborating institution followed its own protocols to collect whole blood in K2EDTA tubes. For TCRbeta analysis, collaborators shipped samples in one of three forms: frozen whole blood, isolated PBMCs, or DNA extracted from either of those sample types. Reading the germline V gene gives CDR1 SGDLS and CDR2 YYNGEE. For this chain, trimming is 3 bases at the V end and 15 bases at the J end, and the number of junction bases without a gene match is 3. The CDR3 sequence holds 11 residues, the cysteine and phenylalanine included. Only CDR3 DNA is held: 33 bases, read in frame from base 1.

Here the chain combines TRBV9 and TRBJ2-1; a stretch of 10 junction bases matches TRBD1. Sequenced: peripheral blood. The TCR was taken from a man in his fifties with COVID-19, enrolled during active disease. The nucleotide sequence is given as TGTGCCAGCAGCGGGGACAGGGGTTGGTTCTTC. It specifies CASSGDRGWFF.